The rows below give T cell receptor beta chains drawn from one sample of a study of beta chain features in type 1 diabetes. The assay was immunoSEQ multiplex PCR, and TCRdb's table has in-frame clones only and misses some. The table records some 900,000 clones, roughly 15% of them present only once. The sample taken for sequencing was naive CD4+ T cells from blood. These receptors all come from a woman aged 18-35 years in good health. The CDR3 runs from the conserved cysteine through the conserved F or W. A D gene is named only where the DNA matches it firmly. Clone size, where shown, is once, few, many, or a class for clones that have expanded.

d_call j_call clone_size v_call cdr3_aa cdr3_nt
- TRBJ2-1 few TRBV28 CASSPPQISYYNEQFF TGTGCCAGCAGTCCCCCCCAGATTAGTTACTACAATGAGCAGTTCTTC
- TRBJ2-2 few TRBV4-1 CASSQQPQGNTGELFF TGCGCCAGCAGCCAACAACCACAGGGGAACACCGGGGAGCTGTTTTTT
TRBD1 TRBJ1-5 few TRBV10-3 CAISRDRWNQPQHF TGTGCCATCAGTAGGGACAGGTGGAATCAGCCCCAGCATTTT
TRBD2 TRBJ2-3 - TRBV28 CASSLAGTRGRDTQYF TGTGCCAGCAGTTTAGCGGGGACTAGGGGTAGAGATACGCAGTATTTT
- TRBJ2-1 few TRBV7-2 CASSLAPTGSPTYNEQFF TGTGCCAGCAGCTTAGCGCCTACAGGGTCCCCCACTTACAATGAGCAGTTCTTC
- TRBJ2-3 few TRBV6-5 CASSYRLDTQYF TGTGCCAGCAGTTACAGATTAGATACGCAGTATTTT
- TRBJ2-7 - TRBV28 CASTQQGGSYEQYF TGTGCCAGCACCCAACAGGGAGGGTCCTACGAGCAGTACTTC
- TRBJ2-1 - TRBV15 CATSRAIKGPARDNEQFF TGTGCCACCAGCAGAGCAATTAAGGGGCCCGCGCGGGACAATGAGCAGTTCTTC
- TRBJ1-4 - TRBV18 CASSPTQSSASEKLFF TGTGCCAGCTCACCTACCCAATCCTCCGCAAGTGAAAAACTGTTTTTT
- TRBJ2-7 few TRBV2 CASSEAGWTGGEQYF TGTGCCAGCAGTGAGGCAGGATGGACTGGGGGCGAGCAGTACTTC
- TRBJ1-1 few TRBV29-1 CSVEVVPFMNTEAFF TGCAGCGTTGAAGTTGTGCCTTTCATGAACACTGAAGCTTTCTTT
- TRBJ2-1 few TRBV2 CASSEGAMPARFF TGTGCCAGCAGCGAAGGTGCCATGCCGGCCCGTTTCTTC
- TRBJ2-3 few TRBV5-6 CASSSRAPANTQYF TGTGCCAGCAGTTCCCGGGCCCCCGCGAATACGCAGTATTTT
- TRBJ1-6 - TRBV5-1 CASSLGRNSPLHF TGCGCCAGCAGCTTGGGGCGGAACTCACCCCTCCACTTT
- TRBJ1-3 - TRBV19 CAVGPASGNTIYF TGTGCCGTCGGGCCAGCCTCTGGAAACACCATATATTTT
TRBD2 TRBJ2-1 once TRBV5-1 CASSLRASGSYNEQFF TGCGCCAGCAGCTTGCGGGCTAGCGGCTCCTACAATGAGCAGTTCTTC
- TRBJ2-5 - TRBV27 CASSPSTTVSWTQYF TGTGCCAGCAGCCCTTCGACTACGGTGTCCTGGACCCAGTACTTC
TRBD1 TRBJ2-7 - TRBV6-5 CASSYTGTGVYEQYF TGTGCCAGCAGCTATACCGGGACAGGGGTCTACGAGCAGTACTTC
- TRBJ1-5 - TRBV4-2 CASSPTGNSNQPQHF TGTGCCAGCAGCCCCACAGGGAATAGCAATCAGCCCCAGCATTTT
TRBD2 TRBJ2-3 - TRBV27 CASSRNRDYDTQYF TGTGCCAGCAGTAGAAACCGGGACTACGATACGCAGTATTTT
- TRBJ1-2 - TRBV9 CASSVALGVAGYTF TGTGCCAGCAGCGTAGCCCTCGGGGTGGCTGGCTACACCTTC
- TRBJ2-1 - TRBV10-3 CAINPGIDNEQFF TGTGCCATCAACCCAGGGATCGACAATGAGCAGTTCTTC
- TRBJ1-1 few TRBV28 CASIPTPGEVKNTEAFF TGTGCCAGCATTCCCACCCCAGGGGAGGTTAAGAACACTGAAGCTTTCTTT
TRBD1 TRBJ1-1 few TRBV10-3 CATTLDRRRSTEAFF TGTGCCACTACACTGGACAGGAGACGGAGCACTGAAGCTTTCTTT
- TRBJ1-2 few TRBV29-1 CSVLGIYGYTF TGCAGCGTTCTAGGGATCTATGGCTACACCTTC
- TRBJ1-3 - TRBV18 CASSESSGNTIYF TGTGCCAGCTCCGAGAGCTCTGGAAACACCATATATTTT
TRBD2 TRBJ2-3 - TRBV6-7 CASSYWRGRAPDTQYF TGTGCCAGCAGTTACTGGCGCGGGAGGGCGCCAGATACGCAGTATTTT
TRBD2 TRBJ2-7 - TRBV11-2 CASSSSGYGGSVGQYF TGTGCCAGCAGCTCATCGGGGTATGGCGGGAGTGTGGGGCAGTACTTC
- TRBJ2-2 few TRBV2 CASSELRLQNTGELFF TGTGCCAGCAGTGAACTGAGGCTGCAGAACACCGGGGAGCTGTTTTTT
- TRBJ2-2 - TRBV28 CASSFTKTRSGELFF TGTGCCAGCAGTTTTACCAAAACGAGGTCCGGGGAGCTGTTTTTT
- TRBJ2-7 - TRBV7-9 CASSLAAILRDTYEQYF TGTGCCAGCAGCTTAGCCGCTATTCTCCGGGACACCTACGAGCAGTACTTC
- TRBJ2-1 - TRBV18 CASASLENNEQFF TGTGCCAGCGCCTCTTTGGAGAACAATGAGCAGTTCTTC
- TRBJ1-3 few TRBV14 CASSRRLDGNTGNTIYF TGTGCCAGCAGTCGAAGACTGGACGGCAATACGGGAAACACCATATATTTT
- TRBJ1-4 few TRBV5-6 CASSLDPNEKLFF TGTGCCAGCAGCTTGGACCCCAATGAAAAACTGTTTTTT
TRBD2 TRBJ2-3 few TRBV29-1 CSVAGTSGVPDTQYF TGCAGCGTTGCCGGGACTAGTGGGGTACCGGATACGCAGTATTTT
- TRBJ2-7 few TRBV4-3 CASSQDPAGPYEQYF TGCGCCAGCAGCCAAGATCCCGCGGGACCCTACGAGCAGTACTTC
TRBD2 TRBJ2-1 - TRBV11-2 CASSAGTSGLDEQFF TGTGCCAGCAGCGCGGGGACTAGCGGGTTGGATGAGCAGTTCTTC
TRBD2 TRBJ2-1 - TRBV7-8 CASSLEALAGRNEQFF TGTGCCAGCAGCTTAGAGGCGCTAGCGGGCCGGAATGAGCAGTTCTTC
- TRBJ1-2 few TRBV5-6 CASSLGRQPYGYTF TGTGCCAGCAGCTTGGGGCGACAGCCCTATGGCTACACCTTC
- TRBJ1-1 - TRBV7-2 CASRRRQFEAFF TGTGCCAGCAGGCGTCGACAGTTTGAAGCTTTCTTT
TRBD2 TRBJ2-7 - TRBV10-3 CATKTGGSSYEQYF TGTGCCACCAAGACGGGAGGGAGCTCCTACGAGCAGTACTTC
- TRBJ1-2 - TRBV9 CASSGRQVGGYTF TGTGCCAGCAGCGGCAGACAGGTCGGTGGCTACACCTTC
- TRBJ1-5 - TRBV27 CASSLTWGNQPQHF TGTGCCAGCAGTTTAACATGGGGCAATCAGCCCCAGCATTTT
TRBD1 TRBJ2-4 - TRBV28 CASSLWGQVLAKNIQYF TGTGCCAGCAGTTTATGGGGACAGGTATTAGCCAAAAACATTCAGTACTTC
- TRBJ2-2 - TRBV19 CASSITGVGPGELFF TGTGCCAGTAGTATCACGGGAGTAGGACCCGGGGAGCTGTTTTTT
TRBD1 TRBJ2-1 - TRBV5-4 CAAARGTGYNEQFF TGTGCCGCTGCACGCGGGACAGGTTACAATGAGCAGTTCTTC
- TRBJ1-1 - TRBV29-1 CSVGFNEAFF TGCAGCGTTGGGTTCAATGAAGCTTTCTTT
TRBD2 TRBJ2-7 once TRBV9 CASSPGEGVPYEQYF TGTGCCAGCAGCCCCGGGGAGGGAGTACCGTACGAGCAGTACTTC
- TRBJ2-5 - TRBV5-1 CASSGQIRPFQETQYF TGCGCCAGCAGCGGCCAGATCCGTCCGTTTCAAGAGACCCAGTACTTC
- TRBJ2-5 - TRBV5-1 CASSLFLLETQYF TGCGCCAGCAGCTTGTTTCTTCTAGAGACCCAGTACTTC
TRBD1 TRBJ1-2 - TRBV7-9 CASSLDVGDRNYTF TGTGCCAGCAGCTTAGATGTTGGGGACAGAAACTACACCTTC
- TRBJ2-7 few TRBV7-6 CASSLGQSTYEQYF TGTGCCAGCAGCTTAGGCCAATCAACCTACGAGCAGTACTTC
- TRBJ1-1 - TRBV4-3 CASSQLGGTEAFF TGCGCCAGCAGCCAATTAGGGGGAACTGAAGCTTTCTTT
TRBD1 TRBJ2-6 - TRBV4-2 CASSQATTGYFFGGANVLTF TGTGCCAGCAGCCAGGCGACGACAGGGTATTTTTTCGGTGGGGCCAACGTCCTGACTTTC
- TRBJ2-6 - TRBV7-3 CASSLLGAGANVLTF TGTGCCAGCAGCTTATTAGGTGCTGGCGCCAACGTCCTGACTTTC